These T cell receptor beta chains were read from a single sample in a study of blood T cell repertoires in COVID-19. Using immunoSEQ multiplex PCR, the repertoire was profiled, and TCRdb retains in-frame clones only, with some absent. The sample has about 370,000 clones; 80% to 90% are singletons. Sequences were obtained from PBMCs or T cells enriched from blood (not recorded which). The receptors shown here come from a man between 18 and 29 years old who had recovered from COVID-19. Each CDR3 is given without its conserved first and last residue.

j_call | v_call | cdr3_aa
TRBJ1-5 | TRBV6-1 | ASSERRGAQPQH
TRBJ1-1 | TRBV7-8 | ASSLGGTGVTEAF
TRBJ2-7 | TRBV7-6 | ASSEGGAYEQY
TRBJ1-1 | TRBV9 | ASSDGTGKSNTEAF
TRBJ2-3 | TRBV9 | ASRMTGGGKEDTQY
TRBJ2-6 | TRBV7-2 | ASSPELTGANVLT
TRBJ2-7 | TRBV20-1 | SVAEAYEQY
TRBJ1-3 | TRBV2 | ASSEGGDTYSGNTIY
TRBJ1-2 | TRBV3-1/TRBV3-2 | ASSHLDSGYT
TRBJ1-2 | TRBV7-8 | ASSPYQGPSYGYT
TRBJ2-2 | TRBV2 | ASRADTGELF
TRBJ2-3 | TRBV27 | ASSPASGDTDTQY
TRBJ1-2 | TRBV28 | ASRVQGRSMVYGYT
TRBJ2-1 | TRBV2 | ASLYYNEQF
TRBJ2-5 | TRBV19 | ASSIDSQETQY
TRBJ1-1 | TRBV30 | AWGTTVNTEAF
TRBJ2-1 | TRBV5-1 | ASSLGQGKGEQF
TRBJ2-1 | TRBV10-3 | AISQGSSYNEQF
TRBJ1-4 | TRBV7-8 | ASNERDRLNEKLF
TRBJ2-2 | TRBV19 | ASSKGQGGAGELF
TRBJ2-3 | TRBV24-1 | ATSDSVSGRNSDTQY
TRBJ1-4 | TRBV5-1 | ASSTRGGNGEKLF
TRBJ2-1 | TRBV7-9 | ASSPAGDPYNEQF
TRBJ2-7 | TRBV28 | ASMVGGAYEQY
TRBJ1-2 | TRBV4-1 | ASSQDAGPSRGYT
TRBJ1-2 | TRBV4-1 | ASSQAGGYT
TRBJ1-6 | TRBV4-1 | ASSQDLKWQGSSPLH
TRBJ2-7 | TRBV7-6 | ASSPKMLGLESYEQY
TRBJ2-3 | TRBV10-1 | ASSGRQGASGSPPDTQY
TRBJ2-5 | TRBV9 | ASSVQGQGETQY
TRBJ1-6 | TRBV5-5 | ASSSGTDPYNSPLH
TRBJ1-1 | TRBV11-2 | ASSSRDRGHTEAF
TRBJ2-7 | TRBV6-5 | ASSLPSGSHHEQY
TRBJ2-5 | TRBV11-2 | ASSFEKTLVGATETQY
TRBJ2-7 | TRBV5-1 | ASSLVAGGSYEQY
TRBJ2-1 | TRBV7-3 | ASSLNTGGPYNEQF
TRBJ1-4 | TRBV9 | ASSPGQLTGEKLF
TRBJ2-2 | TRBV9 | ASSVTSQSGATGELF
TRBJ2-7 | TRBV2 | ASSNRGTGSSEQY
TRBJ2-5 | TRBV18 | ASSLTGEPKETQY
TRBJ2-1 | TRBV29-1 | SVYGLAGGPNNEQF
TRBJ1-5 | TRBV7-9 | ASSPGEGRNQPQH
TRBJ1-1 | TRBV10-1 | ASAPGQGTYTEAF
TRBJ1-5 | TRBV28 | ASGGSGDYSNQPQH
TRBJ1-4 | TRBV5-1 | ASSLGNGHANEKLF
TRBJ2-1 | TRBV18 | ASSQTSGSRYNEQF
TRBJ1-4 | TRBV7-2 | ASSLDRKGGSNEKLF
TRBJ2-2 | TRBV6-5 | ASRYTGQLTGELF
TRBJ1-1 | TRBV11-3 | ASSLDTHTEAF
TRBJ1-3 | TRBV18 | ASSPGASSGNTIY
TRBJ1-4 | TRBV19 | ASSKARTGSEKLF
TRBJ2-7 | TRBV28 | ASSLGAGARVYEQY
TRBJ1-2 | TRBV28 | ASSLGQVGYGYT
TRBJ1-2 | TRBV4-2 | ASSQENRGLGGYT
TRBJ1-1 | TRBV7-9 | ASSLGGQGTEAF
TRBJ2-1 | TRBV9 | ASSVKAGGPGNEQF
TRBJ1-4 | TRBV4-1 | ASSQGRGVPSEKLF
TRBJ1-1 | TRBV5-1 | ASSYRTGNTEAF
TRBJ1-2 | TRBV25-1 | ASSTQGTGNYGYT
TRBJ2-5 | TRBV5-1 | ASSLYPRDYTLETQY